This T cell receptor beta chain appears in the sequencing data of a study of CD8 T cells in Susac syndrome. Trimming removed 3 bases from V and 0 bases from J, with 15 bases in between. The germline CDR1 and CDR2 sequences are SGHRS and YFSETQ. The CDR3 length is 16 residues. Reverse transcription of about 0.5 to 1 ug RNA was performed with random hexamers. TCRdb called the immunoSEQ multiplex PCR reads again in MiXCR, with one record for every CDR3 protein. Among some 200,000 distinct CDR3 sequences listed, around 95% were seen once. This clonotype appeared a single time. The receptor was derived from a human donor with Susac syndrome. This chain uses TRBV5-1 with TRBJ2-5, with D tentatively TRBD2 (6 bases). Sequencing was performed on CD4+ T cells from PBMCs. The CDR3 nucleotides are TGCGCCAGCAGCTCCCAGGGAGGATCGGACCAAGAGACCCAGTACTTC. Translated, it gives CASSSQGGSDQETQYF.